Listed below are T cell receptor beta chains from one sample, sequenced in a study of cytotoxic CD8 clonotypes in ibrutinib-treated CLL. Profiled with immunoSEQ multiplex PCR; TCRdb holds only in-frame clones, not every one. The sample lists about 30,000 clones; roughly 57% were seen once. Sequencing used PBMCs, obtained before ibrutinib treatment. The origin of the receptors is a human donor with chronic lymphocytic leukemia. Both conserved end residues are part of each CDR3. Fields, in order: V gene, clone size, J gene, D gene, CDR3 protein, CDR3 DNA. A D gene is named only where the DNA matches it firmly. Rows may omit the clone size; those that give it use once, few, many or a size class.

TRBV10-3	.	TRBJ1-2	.	CAISEPTDSGNYGYTF	TGTGCCATCAGTGAGCCGACGGACAGCGGTAACTATGGCTACACCTTC
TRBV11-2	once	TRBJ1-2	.	CASSLEGDGYTF	TGTGCCAGCAGCTTAGAGGGGGATGGCTACACCTTC
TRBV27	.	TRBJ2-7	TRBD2	CASSSPAGGVYEQYF	TGTGCCAGCAGTTCCCCAGCGGGAGGTGTGTACGAGCAGTACTTC
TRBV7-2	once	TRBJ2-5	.	CASSLRLGGKETQYF	TGTGCCAGCAGCCTCCGACTAGGAGGGAAAGAGACCCAGTACTTC
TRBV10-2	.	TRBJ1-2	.	CASSDHRARERGYGYTF	TGCGCCAGCAGTGACCATCGAGCCCGGGAAAGGGGCTATGGCTACACCTTC
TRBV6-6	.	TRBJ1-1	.	CASSYSRVREAFF	TGTGCCAGCAGTTACAGCAGGGTCCGTGAAGCTTTCTTT
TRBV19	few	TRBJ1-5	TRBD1	CASSTWTGGTNQPQHF	TGTGCCAGTAGTACCTGGACAGGGGGGACTAATCAGCCCCAGCATTTT
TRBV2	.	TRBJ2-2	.	CASSQGLGRTGELFF	TGTGCCAGCAGCCAAGGGTTAGGTCGGACCGGGGAGCTGTTTTTT
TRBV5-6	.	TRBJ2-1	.	CASIRVSWGYNEQFF	TGTGCCAGCATCCGCGTGTCGTGGGGTTACAATGAGCAGTTCTTC
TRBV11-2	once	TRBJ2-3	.	CASSLDPGVADTQYF	TGTGCCAGCAGCTTAGATCCCGGCGTCGCAGATACGCAGTATTTT
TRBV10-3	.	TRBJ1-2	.	CAIRETVINYGYTF	TGTGCCATCAGAGAAACAGTAATCAACTATGGCTACACCTTC
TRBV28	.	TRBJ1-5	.	CASIWFPGDQPQHF	TGTGCCAGCATTTGGTTTCCTGGGGATCAGCCCCAGCATTTT
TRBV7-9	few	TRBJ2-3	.	CASSLIQGTDTQYF	TGTGCCAGCAGCTTGATACAGGGTACAGATACGCAGTATTTT
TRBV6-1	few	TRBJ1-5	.	CASSDGDYQPQHF	TGTGCCAGCAGTGACGGGGATTATCAGCCCCAGCATTTT
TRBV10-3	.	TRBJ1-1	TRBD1	CAISERGPGQGEAFF	TGTGCCATCAGTGAGAGGGGGCCCGGACAGGGTGAAGCTTTCTTT
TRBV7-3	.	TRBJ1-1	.	CASSLNPGMNTEAFF	TGTGCCAGCAGCTTAAACCCGGGGATGAACACTGAAGCTTTCTTT
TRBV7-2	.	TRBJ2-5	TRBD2	CASSSHRGGTSGRSGTQYF	TGTGCCAGCAGCTCCCATAGGGGGGGGACTAGCGGGAGGTCGGGGACCCAGTACTTC
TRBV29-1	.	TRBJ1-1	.	CSVELQGRAFF	TGCAGCGTTGAATTACAGGGTCGCGCTTTCTTT
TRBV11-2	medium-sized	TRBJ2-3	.	CASSLVASTDTQYF	TGTGCCAGCAGCTTAGTGGCCAGCACAGATACGCAGTATTTT
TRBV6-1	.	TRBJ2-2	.	CGGGIGELFF	TGTGGGGGTGGGATCGGGGAGCTGTTTTTT
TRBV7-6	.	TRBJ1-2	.	CASSRGTGYGYTF	TGTGCCAGCAGCAGAGGGACGGGCTATGGCTACACCTTC
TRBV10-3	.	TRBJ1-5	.	CAISEGGDQPQHF	TGTGCCATCAGTGAGGGGGGGGACCAGCCCCAGCATTTT
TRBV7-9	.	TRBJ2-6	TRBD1	CASSLLRTGVAGANVLTF	TGTGCCAGCAGCTTACTGCGGACAGGGGTCGCTGGGGCCAACGTCCTGACTTTC
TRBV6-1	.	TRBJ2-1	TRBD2	CASSDRGRYNEQFF	TGTGCCAGCAGTGACCGCGGGAGATACAATGAGCAGTTCTTC
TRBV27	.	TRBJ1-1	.	CASKDWNENTEAFF	TGTGCCAGCAAAGATTGGAATGAGAACACTGAAGCTTTCTTT
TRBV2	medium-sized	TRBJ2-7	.	CAGAGTTSSYEQYF	TGTGCCGGAGCGGGGACAACGAGCTCCTACGAGCAGTACTTC
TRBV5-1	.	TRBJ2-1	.	CASNLGVGPYNEQFF	TGCGCCAGCAACCTCGGGGTAGGTCCCTACAATGAGCAGTTCTTC
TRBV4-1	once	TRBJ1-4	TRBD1	CASSQDAQGDEKLFF	TGCGCCAGCAGCCAAGATGCGCAGGGGGATGAAAAACTGTTTTTT
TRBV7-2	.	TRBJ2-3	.	CASTDFTDTQYF	TGTGCCAGCACCGACTTTACAGATACGCAGTATTTT
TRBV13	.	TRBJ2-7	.	CASSLGRGLQNYEQYF	TGTGCCAGCAGCTTAGGCAGGGGACTCCAAAACTACGAGCAGTACTTC
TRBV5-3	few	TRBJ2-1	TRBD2	CARSLVLAGGREQFF	TGTGCCAGAAGCTTGGTGCTAGCGGGAGGGCGGGAGCAGTTCTTC
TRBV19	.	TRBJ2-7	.	CASSLWGGAEDHEQYF	TGTGCCAGTAGTCTCTGGGGGGGGGCGGAAGACCACGAGCAGTACTTC
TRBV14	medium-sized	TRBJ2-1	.	CASSGGSYNEQFF	TGTGCCAGCAGCGGCGGATCCTACAATGAGCAGTTCTTC
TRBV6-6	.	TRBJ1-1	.	CASTPAGGRAFF	TGTGCCAGCACCCCCGCGGGAGGTCGAGCTTTCTTT
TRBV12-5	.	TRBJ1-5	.	CASGFGTVSNQPQHF	TGTGCTAGTGGTTTCGGGACCGTTAGCAATCAGCCCCAGCATTTT
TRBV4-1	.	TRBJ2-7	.	CASSQGQFTYEQYF	TGCGCCAGCAGCCAAGGACAGTTCACCTACGAGCAGTACTTC
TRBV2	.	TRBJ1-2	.	CASSAAGWHGYTF	TGTGCCAGCAGTGCGGCAGGGTGGCATGGCTACACCTTC
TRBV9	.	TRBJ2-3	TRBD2	CASSVGLRGGHDVDTQYF	TGTGCCAGCAGCGTAGGTTTGCGGGGGGGCCACGACGTAGATACGCAGTATTTT
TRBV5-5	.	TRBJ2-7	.	CASSLGSSSSYEQYF	TGTGCCAGCAGCTTGGGGTCATCCAGCTCCTACGAGCAGTACTTC
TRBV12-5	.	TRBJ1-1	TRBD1	CASGLVRDRMNTEAFF	TGTGCTAGTGGTTTGGTACGGGACAGGATGAACACTGAAGCTTTCTTT
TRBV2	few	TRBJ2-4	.	CASSGPQPNIQYF	TGTGCCAGCAGTGGCCCACAACCTAACATTCAGTACTTC
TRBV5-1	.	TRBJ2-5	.	CASMQGTQETQYF	TGCGCCAGCATGCAAGGGACCCAAGAGACCCAGTACTTC
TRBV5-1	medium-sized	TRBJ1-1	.	CASSLALSGAVNTEAFF	TGCGCCAGCAGCTTGGCCCTATCAGGGGCGGTGAACACTGAAGCTTTCTTT
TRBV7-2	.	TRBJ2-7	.	CASSSRHLREQYF	TGTGCCAGCAGCTCCAGACACTTACGGGAGCAGTACTTC
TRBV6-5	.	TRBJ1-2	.	CASSYSTWGARLGYTF	TGTGCCAGCAGTTACTCAACATGGGGCGCAAGGCTTGGCTACACCTTC
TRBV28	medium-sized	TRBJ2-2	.	CASRRGGTGELFF	TGTGCCAGCAGGCGAGGCGGCACCGGGGAGCTGTTTTTT